The 6 T cell receptor beta chains listed next were all sequenced from one sample in a study of blood T cell repertoires in COVID-19. Data came from immunoSEQ multiplex PCR; TCRdb stores just in-frame clones and leaves some out. The sample shows 75,000 to 95,000 clones, 80% of them seen only once. Source material: peripheral blood. The source is a woman aged 40 to 50 with active or convalescent COVID-19.

This clone was detected a few times. The chain combines TRBV7-2 with TRBJ1-2, with D hard to call. Looked up from germline, CDR1 is SGHTA and CDR2 is FQGNSA. The CDR3 is 13 residues long. V was clipped by 1 base and J by 7 bases, with 10 bases between them. The CDR3 spells CASSLGSRSGYTF. Written as DNA, the CDR3 is TGTGCCAGCAGCTTAGGATCGCGGAGTGGCTACACCTTC. Filled out from reference TRBV7-2 and TRBJ1-2, the complete variable domain reads GAGVSQSPSNKVTEKGKDVELRCDPISGHTALYWYRQSLGQGLEFLIYFQGNSAPDKSGLPSDRFSAERTGGSVSTLTIQRTQQEDSAVYLCASSLGSRSGYTFGSGTRLTVV.

This clone was detected only once. This rearrangement joins TRBV4-2 to TRBJ1-3; D is unresolved. The CDR3 consists of 15 residues. V lost 0 bases and J lost 4, with 10 bases in between. CDR1 and CDR2 (germline): LGHNA, YNFKEQ. The DNA of the CDR3 is TGTGCCAGCAGCCAAGATTCGGTGTCGGGAAACACCATATATTTT. It translates to CASSQDSVSGNTIYF.

The gene calls are TRBV27 and TRBJ1-1; TRBD1 might be the D (5 bases). Trimming pared 9 bases from V and 0 bases from J, leaving 11 bases between. The CDR3 covers 13 residues. CDR1 is MNHEY and CDR2 is SMNVEV in the germline V gene (reference sequence). CDR3 in amino acids: CASKLQVNTEAFF. In DNA, the CDR3 is TGTGCCAGTAAATTACAGGTGAACACTGAAGCTTTCTTT.

The gene calls are TRBV4-2 and TRBJ2-2, with D perhaps matching TRBD2 (5 bases). There are 16 residues in the CDR3. V lost 0 bases to trimming and J lost 5 bases, with 13 bases between them. CDR1 LGHNA and CDR2 YNFKEQ come from the germline V gene. The CDR3 DNA follows: TGTGCCAGCAGCCAAGAGGCACTAGTGGCAACCGGGGAGCTGTTTTTT. It specifies CASSQEALVATGELFF.

The CDR3 is CASSQDLGPYGYTF. CDR3 nucleotides: TGCGCCAGCAGCCAAGACTTGGGGCCGTATGGCTACACCTTC. The V call is TRBV4-3, the J call TRBJ1-2; possible D gene TRBD1, 5 bases. There are 14 residues in the CDR3. Trimming stripped 0 bases from V and 5 bases from J, with 10 bases between. Germline CDR1 reads LGHNA; CDR2 reads YSLEER.

The V gene is TRBV27, the J gene TRBJ1-1; D gene ambiguous. Germline loops: CDR1 MNHEY, CDR2 SMNVEV (reference sequence). With 8 bases removed from V and 7 bases from J, the gap between germline ends came to 14 bases. CDR3 length: 12 residues. The CDR3 here is CASGGTGGEAFF. The CDR3 nucleotides read TGTGCCAGCGGAGGAACGGGAGGTGAAGCTTTCTTT.